This T cell receptor (beta chain) stems from a study of OX40 agonist ivuxolimab in advanced cancers. In the study overall: Among those treated, three patients had partial responses, one with hepatocellular carcinoma and two with cutaneous melanoma. Study-level points and caveats: Clonal expansion by week 6 occurred in CD4+ and CD8+ blood T cells (at 0.1 to 3.0 mg/kg).

Here immunoSEQ multiplex PCR was the method, and the copy in TCRdb shows in-frame clones only, minus some. The sample has under 80,000 clones, just over 85% seen once. With respect to this clone: Its specificity is unknown.

Unmatched junction bases numbered 5, after V lost 4 bases and J lost 4 bases. The CDR3 loop spans 16 amino acids. Germline assignment: CDR1 SGHVS and CDR2 FNYEAQ. The sequences come from CD4+ or CD8+ T cells sorted from blood, collected in a trial of the OX40 agonist ivuxolimab. The receptor was isolated from an adult with an advanced solid tumor such as melanoma, head and neck, liver or kidney cancer. This chain joins TRBV7-6 and TRBJ2-2, with TRBD2 matching 11 bases. The CDR3 DNA is TGTGCCAGCAGCTCAAGGACTAGCGGGTTCACCGGGGAGCTGTTTTTT. It encodes CASSSRTSGFTGELFF.